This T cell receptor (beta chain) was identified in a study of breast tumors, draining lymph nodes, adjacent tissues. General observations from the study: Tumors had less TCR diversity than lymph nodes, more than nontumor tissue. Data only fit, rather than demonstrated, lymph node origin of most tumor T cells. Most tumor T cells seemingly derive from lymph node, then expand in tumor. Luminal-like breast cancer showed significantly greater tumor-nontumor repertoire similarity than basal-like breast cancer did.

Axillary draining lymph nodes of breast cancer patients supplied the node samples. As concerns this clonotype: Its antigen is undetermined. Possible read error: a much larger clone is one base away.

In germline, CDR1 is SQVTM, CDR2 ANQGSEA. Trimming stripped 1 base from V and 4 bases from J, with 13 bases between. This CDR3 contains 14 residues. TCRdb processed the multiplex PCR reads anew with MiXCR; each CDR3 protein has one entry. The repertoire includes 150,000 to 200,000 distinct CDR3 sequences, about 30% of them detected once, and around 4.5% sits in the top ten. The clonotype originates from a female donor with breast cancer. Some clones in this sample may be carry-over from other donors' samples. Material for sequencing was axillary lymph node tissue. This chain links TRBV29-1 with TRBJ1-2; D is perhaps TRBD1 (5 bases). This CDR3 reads CSVEVGTGGYGYTF. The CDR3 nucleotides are TGCAGCGTTGAAGTCGGCACCGGGGGCTATGGCTACACCTTC.